The 10 T cell receptor beta chains listed next were all sequenced from one sample in a study of blood T cell repertoires in COVID-19 (dated by TCRdb to the early 2020s). The library was produced with the immunoSEQ multiplex PCR assay. TCRdb's version of the immuneACCESS table is confined to in-frame rearrangements and falls short of the full clone set. An unresolved V gene accounts for under half of the shortfall where checked; the remainder is of unknown origin. This sample has approximately 98,000 clones in its table, and about 81% of those were observed once. Clones ranked in the top ten supply roughly 4.1% of the sample. Sequencing was performed on peripheral blood. The receptors stem from a man aged 55 to 69 with acute or convalescent COVID-19.

The chain carries TRBV7-3 and TRBJ2-2; D possibly corresponds to TRBD2 (5 bases). CDR1 is SGHTA, CDR2 FQGTGA, per germline. The germline V and J ends were trimmed by 3 bases and 2 bases, with 10 bases remaining between them. The CDR3 loop spans 15 amino acids. In nucleotides, the CDR3 is TGTGCCAGCAGCTTTTCTCGGGGAAACACCGGGGAGCTGTTTTTT. Translating gives CASSFSRGNTGELFF.

In DNA, the CDR3 is TGTGCCAGTAGTCTCTCGACAGGACCAAAGGACACCATATATTTT. Its translation is CASSLSTGPKDTIYF. The chain is built from TRBV19 and TRBJ1-3, with D possibly matching TRBD1 (6 bases). The germline gives CDR1 LNHDA, CDR2 SQIVND (reference sequence). Trimming took off 5 bases at V and 8 bases at J, with 19 bases between the two ends. There are 15 residues in the CDR3.

The rearrangement uses TRBV3-1 (or the pseudogene TRBV3-2) and TRBJ1-1; TRBD1 might be the D (6 bases). V lost 1 base and J lost 0, with 9 bases in between. This CDR3 region has 15 residues. Germline CDR1 LGHDT, CDR2 YNNKEL (reference sequence). As DNA, the CDR3 is TGTGCCAGCAGCCAAGGACAGGTCATGAACACTGAAGCTTTCTTT. This sequence encodes CASSQGQVMNTEAFF.

The chain is built from TRBV19 and TRBJ2-1, with 8 bases lining up with TRBD2. The CDR3 spans 15 residues. Looked up from germline, CDR1 is LNHDA and CDR2 is SQIVND (reference sequence). Trimming cost V 2 bases and J 7 bases; bases outside gene matches: 7. DNA of the CDR3: TGTGCCAGTAGTATATCAGGACTAGCTCGGAATGAGCAGTTCTTC. Protein product: CASSISGLARNEQFF.

The sample holds a few counts of this clone. The chain uses TRBV30 and TRBJ1-3; 8 positions match TRBD1. The CDR3 has 15 amino acids. The J segment lost 0 bases and the V segment lost 1 base, leaving 2 bases of the junction unmatched. Germline values: CDR1 GTSNPN, CDR2 SVGIG (reference sequence). This CDR3 reads CAWSGTGNSGNTIYF. The CDR3 bases are TGTGCCTGGAGTGGGACAGGGAACTCTGGAAACACCATATATTTT.

This chain uses TRBV3-1 (or the pseudogene TRBV3-2) with TRBJ2-1; 9 bases agree with TRBD2. Germline trimming cut 7 bases from V and 4 bases from J; bases unmatched to any gene: 8. Germline loops: CDR1 LGHDT, CDR2 YNNKEL (reference sequence). This CDR3 is built from 15 residues. As DNA, the CDR3 is TGTGCCAGCAACCCTAGCGGGACTCAGTACAATGAGCAGTTCTTC. It specifies CASNPSGTQYNEQFF.

The V call is TRBV11-3, the J call TRBJ1-1, with D perhaps TRBD1 (5 bases). The CDR3 has 14 residues. The V end lost 4 bases, the J end lost 2 bases, and 11 bases lay between the germline ends. CDR1 and CDR2 from the germline V gene are SGHNT and YENEEA. The CDR3 sequence: CASSSWGTNTEAFF. The CDR3 coding sequence is TGTGCCAGCAGCTCCTGGGGGACTAACACTGAAGCTTTCTTT.

This clone is a singleton in its sample. The chain has TRBV11-3 and TRBJ1-2, with unresolved D. In germline, CDR1 is SGHNT, CDR2 YENEEA. The V end lost 5 bases, the J end lost 4 bases, and 11 bases lay between the germline ends. The CDR3 covers 13 residues. For the CDR3, the DNA is TGTGCCAGCAGCCCGGGATATGGCTATGGCTACACCTTC. Protein: CASSPGYGYGYTF. Looking up the rest from reference TRBV11-3 and TRBJ1-2 gives the full variable domain: EAGVVQSPRYKIIEKKQPVAFWCNPISGHNTLYWYLQNLGQGPELLIRYENEEAVDDSQLPKDRFSAERLKGVDSTLKIQPAELGDSAVYLCASSPGYGYGYTFGSGTRLTVV.

The chain combines TRBV24-1 with TRBJ2-1, with 7 bases matching TRBD2. CDR1 and CDR2 from the germline V gene are KGHDR and SFDVKD. This CDR3 contains 13 residues. J gave up 9 bases and V 3 bases, and 4 bases lay outside the gene matches. The CDR3 DNA is TGTGCCACCAGTGATCCTTGGGGGGGTGAGCAGTTCTTC. Translated: CATSDPWGGEQFF.

The chain uses TRBV19 and TRBJ2-1, with TRBD2 matching 7 bases. The germline gives CDR1 LNHDA, CDR2 SQIVND (reference sequence). With 5 bases clipped from V and 7 bases from J, the junction kept 14 bases outside the gene matches. The CDR3 loop spans 16 amino acids. In DNA, the CDR3 is TGTGCCAGTAGTGGGAGAGGGCGGGAGTTATCTAATGAGCAGTTCTTC. Its translation: CASSGRGRELSNEQFF.